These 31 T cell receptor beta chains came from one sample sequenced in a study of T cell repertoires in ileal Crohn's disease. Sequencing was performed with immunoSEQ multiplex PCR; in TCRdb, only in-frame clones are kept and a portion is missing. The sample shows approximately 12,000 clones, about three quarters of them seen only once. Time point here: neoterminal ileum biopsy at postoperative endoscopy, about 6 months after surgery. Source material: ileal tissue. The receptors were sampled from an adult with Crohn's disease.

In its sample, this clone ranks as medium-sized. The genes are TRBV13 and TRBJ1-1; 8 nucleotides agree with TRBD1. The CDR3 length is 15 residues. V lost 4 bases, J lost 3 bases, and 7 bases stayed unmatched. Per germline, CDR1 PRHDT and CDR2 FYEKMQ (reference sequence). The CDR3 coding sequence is TGTGCCAGCAGCTCACGGACAGGGTTGGACACTGAAGCTTTCTTT. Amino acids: CASSSRTGLDTEAFF.

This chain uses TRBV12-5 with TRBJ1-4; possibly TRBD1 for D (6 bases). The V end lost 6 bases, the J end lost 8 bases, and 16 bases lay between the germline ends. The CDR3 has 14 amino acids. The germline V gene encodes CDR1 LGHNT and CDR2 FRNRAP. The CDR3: CASGKDRSGEKLFF. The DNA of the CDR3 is TGTGCTAGTGGAAAAGACAGGAGCGGAGAAAAACTGTTTTTT.

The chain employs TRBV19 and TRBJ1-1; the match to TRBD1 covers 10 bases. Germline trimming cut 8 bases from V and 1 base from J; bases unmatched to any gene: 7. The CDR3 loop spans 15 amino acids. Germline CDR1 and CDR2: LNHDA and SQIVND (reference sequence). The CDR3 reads CASHRGQGRNTEAFF. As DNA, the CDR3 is TGTGCCAGTCACCGGGGACAGGGGAGGAACACTGAAGCTTTCTTT.

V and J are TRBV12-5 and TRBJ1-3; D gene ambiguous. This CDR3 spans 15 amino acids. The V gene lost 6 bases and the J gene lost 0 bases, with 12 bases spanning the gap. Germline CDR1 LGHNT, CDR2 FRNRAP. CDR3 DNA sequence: TGTGCTAGTGGCGGAGGACGGGGCTCTGGAAACACCATATATTTT. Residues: CASGGGRGSGNTIYF.

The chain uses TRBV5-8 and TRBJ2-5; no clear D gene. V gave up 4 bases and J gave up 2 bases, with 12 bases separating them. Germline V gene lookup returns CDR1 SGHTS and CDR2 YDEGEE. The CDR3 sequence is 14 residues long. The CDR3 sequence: CASSPSGRQETQYF. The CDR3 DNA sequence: TGTGCCAGCAGCCCCTCAGGAAGGCAAGAGACCCAGTACTTC.

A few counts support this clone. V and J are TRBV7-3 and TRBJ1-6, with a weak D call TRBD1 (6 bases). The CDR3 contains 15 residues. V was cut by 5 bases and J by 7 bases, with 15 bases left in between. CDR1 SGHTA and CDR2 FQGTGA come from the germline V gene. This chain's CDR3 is CASSLQRGANSPLHF. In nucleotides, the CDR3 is TGTGCCAGCAGCCTCCAGCGGGGGGCAAATTCACCCCTCCACTTT.

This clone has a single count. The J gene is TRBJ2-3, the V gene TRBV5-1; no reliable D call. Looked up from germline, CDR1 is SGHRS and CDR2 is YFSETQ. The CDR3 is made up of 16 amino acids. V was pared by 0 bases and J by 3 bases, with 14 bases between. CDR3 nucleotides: TGCGCCAGCAGCTTGGACAGCCTTGGTCCGACAGATACGCAGTATTTT. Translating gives CASSLDSLGPTDTQYF.

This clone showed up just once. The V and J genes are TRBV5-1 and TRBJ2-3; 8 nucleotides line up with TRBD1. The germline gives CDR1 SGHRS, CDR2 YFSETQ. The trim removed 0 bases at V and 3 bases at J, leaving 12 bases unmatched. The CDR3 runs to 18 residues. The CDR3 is CASSLALNLQGETDTQYF. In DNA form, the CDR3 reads TGCGCCAGCAGCTTGGCACTAAACCTACAGGGGGAGACAGATACGCAGTATTTT.

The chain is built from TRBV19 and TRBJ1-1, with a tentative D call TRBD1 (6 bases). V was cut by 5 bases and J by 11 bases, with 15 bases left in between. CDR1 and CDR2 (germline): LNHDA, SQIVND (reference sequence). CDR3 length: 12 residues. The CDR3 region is CASSRLSGEAFF. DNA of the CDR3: TGTGCCAGTAGTCGGTTGTCAGGGGAGGCTTTCTTT.

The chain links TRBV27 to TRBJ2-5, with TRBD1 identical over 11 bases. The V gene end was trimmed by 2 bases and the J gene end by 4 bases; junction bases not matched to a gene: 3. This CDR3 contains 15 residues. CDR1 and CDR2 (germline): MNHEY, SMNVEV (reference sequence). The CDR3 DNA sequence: TGTGCCAGCAGTTTAGCCGGGACAGGGGGAGAGACCCAGTACTTC. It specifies CASSLAGTGGETQYF.

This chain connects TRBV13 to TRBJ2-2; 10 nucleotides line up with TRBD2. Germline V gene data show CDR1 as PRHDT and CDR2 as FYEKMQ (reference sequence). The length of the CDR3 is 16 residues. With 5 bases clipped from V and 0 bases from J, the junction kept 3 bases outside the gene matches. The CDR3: CASSSSGGSNTGELFF. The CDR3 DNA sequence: TGTGCCAGCAGCAGTAGCGGGGGGTCGAACACCGGGGAGCTGTTTTTT.

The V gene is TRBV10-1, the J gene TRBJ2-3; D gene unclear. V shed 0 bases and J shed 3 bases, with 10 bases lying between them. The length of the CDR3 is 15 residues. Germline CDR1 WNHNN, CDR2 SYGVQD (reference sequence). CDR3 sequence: CASSESVERTDTQYF. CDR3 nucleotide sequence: TGCGCCAGCAGTGAGTCCGTAGAACGGACAGATACGCAGTATTTT.

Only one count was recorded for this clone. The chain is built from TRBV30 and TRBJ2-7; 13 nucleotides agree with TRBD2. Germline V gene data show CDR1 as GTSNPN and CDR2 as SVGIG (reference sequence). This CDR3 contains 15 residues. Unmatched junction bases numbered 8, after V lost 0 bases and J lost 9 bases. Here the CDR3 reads CAWSVRTSGGLRQYF. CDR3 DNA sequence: TGTGCCTGGAGTGTAAGGACTAGCGGGGGCCTTAGGCAGTACTTC.

CDR3 DNA sequence: TGTGCCAGCAGACCAGCGGGAGCCTACAATGAGCAGTTCTTC. Residues: CASRPAGAYNEQFF. The chain carries TRBV7-2 and TRBJ2-1, with 8 bases fitting TRBD2. Germline loops: CDR1 SGHTA, CDR2 FQGNSA. After removal of 6 bases from V and 2 bases from J, the junction contained 3 bases not matched to a gene. The CDR3 runs 14 residues.

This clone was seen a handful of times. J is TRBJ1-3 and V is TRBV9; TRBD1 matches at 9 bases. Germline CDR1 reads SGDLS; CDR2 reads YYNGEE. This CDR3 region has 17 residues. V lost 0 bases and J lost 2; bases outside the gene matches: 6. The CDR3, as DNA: TGTGCCAGCAGCGTAGCTAGACAGGGGGACCCTGGAAACACCATATATTTT. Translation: CASSVARQGDPGNTIYF.

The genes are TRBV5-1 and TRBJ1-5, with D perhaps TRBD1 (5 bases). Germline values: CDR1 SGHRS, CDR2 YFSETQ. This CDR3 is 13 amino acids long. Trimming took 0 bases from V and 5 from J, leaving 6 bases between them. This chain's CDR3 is CASSLGGDQPQHF. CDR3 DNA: TGCGCCAGCAGCTTGGGGGGGGATCAGCCCCAGCATTTT.

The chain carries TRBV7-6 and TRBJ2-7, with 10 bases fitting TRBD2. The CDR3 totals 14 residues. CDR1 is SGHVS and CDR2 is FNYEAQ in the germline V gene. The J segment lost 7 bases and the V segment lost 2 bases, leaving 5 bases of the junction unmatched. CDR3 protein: CASSLSTSGSEQYF. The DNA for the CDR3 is TGTGCCAGCAGCTTATCGACTAGCGGGTCGGAGCAGTACTTC. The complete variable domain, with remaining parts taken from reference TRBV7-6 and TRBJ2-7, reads GAGVSQSPRYKVTKRGQDVALRCDPISGHVSLYWYRQALGQGPEFLTYFNYEAQQDKSGLPNDRFSAERPEGSISTLTIQRTEQRDSAMYRCASSLSTSGSEQYFGPGTRLTVT.

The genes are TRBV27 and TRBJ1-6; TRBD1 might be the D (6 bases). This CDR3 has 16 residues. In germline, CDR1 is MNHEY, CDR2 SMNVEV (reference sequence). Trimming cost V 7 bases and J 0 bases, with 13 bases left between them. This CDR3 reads CASIWGGSSYNSPLHF. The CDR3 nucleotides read TGTGCCAGCATCTGGGGGGGCAGCTCCTATAATTCACCCCTCCACTTT.

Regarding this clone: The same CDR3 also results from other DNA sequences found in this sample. In DNA form, the CDR3 reads TGCGCCAGCAGTGAAGGACTAGCGGGAGTCTACGAGCAGTACTTC. Its protein product is CASSEGLAGVYEQYF. This sequence joins TRBV10-1 and TRBJ2-7, with TRBD2 matching over 13 bases. CDR3 length: 15 amino acids. Germline V gene lookup returns CDR1 WNHNN and CDR2 SYGVQD (reference sequence). With 3 bases clipped from V and 3 bases from J, the junction kept 2 bases outside the gene matches.

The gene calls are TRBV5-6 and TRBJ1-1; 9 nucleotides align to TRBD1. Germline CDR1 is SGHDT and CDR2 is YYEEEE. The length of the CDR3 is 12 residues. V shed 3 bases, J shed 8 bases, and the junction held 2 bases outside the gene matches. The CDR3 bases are TGTGCCAGCAGCTGGGGACAGGGAGAAGCTTTCTTT. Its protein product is CASSWGQGEAFF.

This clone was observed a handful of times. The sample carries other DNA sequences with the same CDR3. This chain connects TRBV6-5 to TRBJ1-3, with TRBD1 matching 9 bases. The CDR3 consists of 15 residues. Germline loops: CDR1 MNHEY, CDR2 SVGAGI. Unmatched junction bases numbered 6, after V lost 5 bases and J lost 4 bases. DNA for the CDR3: TGTGCCAGCAGTCGGGACAGGGCCTTGGGAAACACCATATATTTT. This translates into CASSRDRALGNTIYF.

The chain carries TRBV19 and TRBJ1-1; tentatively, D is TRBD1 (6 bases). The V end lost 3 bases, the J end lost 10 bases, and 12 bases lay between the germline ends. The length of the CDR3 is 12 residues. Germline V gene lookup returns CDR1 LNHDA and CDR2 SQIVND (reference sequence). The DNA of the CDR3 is TGTGCCAGTAGTATCCAACAGGGTAGAGCTTTCTTT. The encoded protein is CASSIQQGRAFF.

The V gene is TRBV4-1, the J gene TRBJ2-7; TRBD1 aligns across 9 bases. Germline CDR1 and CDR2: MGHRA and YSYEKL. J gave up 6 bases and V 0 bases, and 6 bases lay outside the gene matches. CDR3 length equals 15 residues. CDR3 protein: CASSQEKGTGTEQYF. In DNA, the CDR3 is TGCGCCAGCAGCCAAGAGAAGGGGACAGGGACCGAGCAGTACTTC.

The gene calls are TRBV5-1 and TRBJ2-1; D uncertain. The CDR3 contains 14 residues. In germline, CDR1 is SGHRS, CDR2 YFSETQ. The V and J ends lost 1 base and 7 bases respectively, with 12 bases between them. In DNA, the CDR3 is TGCGCCAGCAGCTTGCAACCCCCAACTAATGAGCAGTTCTTC. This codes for CASSLQPPTNEQFF. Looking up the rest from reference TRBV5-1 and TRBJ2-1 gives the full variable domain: KAGVTQTPRYLIKTRGQQVTLSCSPISGHRSVSWYQQTPGQGLQFLFEYFSETQRNKGNFPGRFSGRQFSNSRSEMNVSTLELGDSALYLCASSLQPPTNEQFFGPGTRLTVL.

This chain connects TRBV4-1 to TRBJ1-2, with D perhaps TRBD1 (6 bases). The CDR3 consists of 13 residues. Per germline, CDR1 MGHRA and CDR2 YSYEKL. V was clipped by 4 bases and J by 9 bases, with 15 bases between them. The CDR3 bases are TGCGCCAGCAGCCTGGATTCTCAGGGGCGCTACACCTTC. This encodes CASSLDSQGRYTF.

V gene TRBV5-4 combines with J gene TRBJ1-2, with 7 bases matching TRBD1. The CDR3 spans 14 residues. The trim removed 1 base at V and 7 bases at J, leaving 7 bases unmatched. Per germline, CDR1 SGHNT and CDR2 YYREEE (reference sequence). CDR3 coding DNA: TGTGCCAGCAGCTTGAGGGACAGAAAGGCTGGCTACACCTTC. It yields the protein CASSLRDRKAGYTF.

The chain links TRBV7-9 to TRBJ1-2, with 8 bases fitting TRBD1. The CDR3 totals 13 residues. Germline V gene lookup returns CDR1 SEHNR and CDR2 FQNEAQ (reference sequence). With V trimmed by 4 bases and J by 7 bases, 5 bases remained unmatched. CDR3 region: CASSSGQGGGYTF. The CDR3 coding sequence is TGTGCCAGCAGCTCAGGACAGGGAGGTGGCTACACCTTC.

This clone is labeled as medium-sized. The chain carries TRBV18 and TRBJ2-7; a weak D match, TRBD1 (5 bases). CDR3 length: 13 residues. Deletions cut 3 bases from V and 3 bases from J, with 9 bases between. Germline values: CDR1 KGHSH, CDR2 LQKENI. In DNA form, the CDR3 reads TGTGCCAGCTCACCCTTGACAGACTACGAGCAGTACTTC. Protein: CASSPLTDYEQYF.

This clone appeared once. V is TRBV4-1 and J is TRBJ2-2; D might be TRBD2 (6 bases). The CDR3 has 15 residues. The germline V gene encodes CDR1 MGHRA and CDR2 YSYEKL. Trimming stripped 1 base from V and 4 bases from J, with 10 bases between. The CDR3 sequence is CASSQVRGGTGELFF. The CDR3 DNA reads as TGCGCCAGCAGCCAAGTTAGGGGAGGCACCGGGGAGCTGTTTTTT.

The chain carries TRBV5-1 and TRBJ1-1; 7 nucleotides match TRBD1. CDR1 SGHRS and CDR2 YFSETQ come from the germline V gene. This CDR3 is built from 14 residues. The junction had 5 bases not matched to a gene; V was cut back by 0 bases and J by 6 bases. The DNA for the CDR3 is TGCGCCAGCAGCTTGGGAGGGGGCATTCCTGAAGCTTTCTTT. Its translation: CASSLGGGIPEAFF.

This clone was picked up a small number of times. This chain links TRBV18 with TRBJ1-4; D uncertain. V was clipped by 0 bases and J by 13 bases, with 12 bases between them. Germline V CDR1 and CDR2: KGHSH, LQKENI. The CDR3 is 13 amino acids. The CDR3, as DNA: TGTGCCAGCTCACCACCGGAGTTCGGTAGACTGTTTTTT. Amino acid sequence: CASSPPEFGRLFF.